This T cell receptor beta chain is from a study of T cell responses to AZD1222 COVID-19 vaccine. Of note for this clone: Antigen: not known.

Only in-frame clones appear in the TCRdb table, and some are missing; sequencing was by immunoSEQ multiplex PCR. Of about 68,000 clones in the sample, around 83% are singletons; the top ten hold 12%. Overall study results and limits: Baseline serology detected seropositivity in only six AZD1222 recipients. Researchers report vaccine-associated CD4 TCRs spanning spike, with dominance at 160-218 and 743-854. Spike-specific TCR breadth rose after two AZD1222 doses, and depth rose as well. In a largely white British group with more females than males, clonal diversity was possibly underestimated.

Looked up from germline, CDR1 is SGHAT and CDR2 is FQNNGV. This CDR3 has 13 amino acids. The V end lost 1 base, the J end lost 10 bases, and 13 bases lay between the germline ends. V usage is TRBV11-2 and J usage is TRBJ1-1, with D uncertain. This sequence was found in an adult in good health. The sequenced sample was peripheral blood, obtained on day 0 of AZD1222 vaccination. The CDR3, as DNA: TGTGCCAGCAGCTTAGGGCTGGCCCCCGGAGCTTTCTTT. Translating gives CASSLGLAPGAFF. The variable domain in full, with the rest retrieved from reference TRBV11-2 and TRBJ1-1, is EAGVAQSPRYKIIEKRQSVAFWCNPISGHATLYWYQQILGQGPKLLIQFQNNGVVDDSQLPKDRFSAERLKGVDSTLKIQPAKLEDSAVYLCASSLGLAPGAFFGQGTRLTVV.